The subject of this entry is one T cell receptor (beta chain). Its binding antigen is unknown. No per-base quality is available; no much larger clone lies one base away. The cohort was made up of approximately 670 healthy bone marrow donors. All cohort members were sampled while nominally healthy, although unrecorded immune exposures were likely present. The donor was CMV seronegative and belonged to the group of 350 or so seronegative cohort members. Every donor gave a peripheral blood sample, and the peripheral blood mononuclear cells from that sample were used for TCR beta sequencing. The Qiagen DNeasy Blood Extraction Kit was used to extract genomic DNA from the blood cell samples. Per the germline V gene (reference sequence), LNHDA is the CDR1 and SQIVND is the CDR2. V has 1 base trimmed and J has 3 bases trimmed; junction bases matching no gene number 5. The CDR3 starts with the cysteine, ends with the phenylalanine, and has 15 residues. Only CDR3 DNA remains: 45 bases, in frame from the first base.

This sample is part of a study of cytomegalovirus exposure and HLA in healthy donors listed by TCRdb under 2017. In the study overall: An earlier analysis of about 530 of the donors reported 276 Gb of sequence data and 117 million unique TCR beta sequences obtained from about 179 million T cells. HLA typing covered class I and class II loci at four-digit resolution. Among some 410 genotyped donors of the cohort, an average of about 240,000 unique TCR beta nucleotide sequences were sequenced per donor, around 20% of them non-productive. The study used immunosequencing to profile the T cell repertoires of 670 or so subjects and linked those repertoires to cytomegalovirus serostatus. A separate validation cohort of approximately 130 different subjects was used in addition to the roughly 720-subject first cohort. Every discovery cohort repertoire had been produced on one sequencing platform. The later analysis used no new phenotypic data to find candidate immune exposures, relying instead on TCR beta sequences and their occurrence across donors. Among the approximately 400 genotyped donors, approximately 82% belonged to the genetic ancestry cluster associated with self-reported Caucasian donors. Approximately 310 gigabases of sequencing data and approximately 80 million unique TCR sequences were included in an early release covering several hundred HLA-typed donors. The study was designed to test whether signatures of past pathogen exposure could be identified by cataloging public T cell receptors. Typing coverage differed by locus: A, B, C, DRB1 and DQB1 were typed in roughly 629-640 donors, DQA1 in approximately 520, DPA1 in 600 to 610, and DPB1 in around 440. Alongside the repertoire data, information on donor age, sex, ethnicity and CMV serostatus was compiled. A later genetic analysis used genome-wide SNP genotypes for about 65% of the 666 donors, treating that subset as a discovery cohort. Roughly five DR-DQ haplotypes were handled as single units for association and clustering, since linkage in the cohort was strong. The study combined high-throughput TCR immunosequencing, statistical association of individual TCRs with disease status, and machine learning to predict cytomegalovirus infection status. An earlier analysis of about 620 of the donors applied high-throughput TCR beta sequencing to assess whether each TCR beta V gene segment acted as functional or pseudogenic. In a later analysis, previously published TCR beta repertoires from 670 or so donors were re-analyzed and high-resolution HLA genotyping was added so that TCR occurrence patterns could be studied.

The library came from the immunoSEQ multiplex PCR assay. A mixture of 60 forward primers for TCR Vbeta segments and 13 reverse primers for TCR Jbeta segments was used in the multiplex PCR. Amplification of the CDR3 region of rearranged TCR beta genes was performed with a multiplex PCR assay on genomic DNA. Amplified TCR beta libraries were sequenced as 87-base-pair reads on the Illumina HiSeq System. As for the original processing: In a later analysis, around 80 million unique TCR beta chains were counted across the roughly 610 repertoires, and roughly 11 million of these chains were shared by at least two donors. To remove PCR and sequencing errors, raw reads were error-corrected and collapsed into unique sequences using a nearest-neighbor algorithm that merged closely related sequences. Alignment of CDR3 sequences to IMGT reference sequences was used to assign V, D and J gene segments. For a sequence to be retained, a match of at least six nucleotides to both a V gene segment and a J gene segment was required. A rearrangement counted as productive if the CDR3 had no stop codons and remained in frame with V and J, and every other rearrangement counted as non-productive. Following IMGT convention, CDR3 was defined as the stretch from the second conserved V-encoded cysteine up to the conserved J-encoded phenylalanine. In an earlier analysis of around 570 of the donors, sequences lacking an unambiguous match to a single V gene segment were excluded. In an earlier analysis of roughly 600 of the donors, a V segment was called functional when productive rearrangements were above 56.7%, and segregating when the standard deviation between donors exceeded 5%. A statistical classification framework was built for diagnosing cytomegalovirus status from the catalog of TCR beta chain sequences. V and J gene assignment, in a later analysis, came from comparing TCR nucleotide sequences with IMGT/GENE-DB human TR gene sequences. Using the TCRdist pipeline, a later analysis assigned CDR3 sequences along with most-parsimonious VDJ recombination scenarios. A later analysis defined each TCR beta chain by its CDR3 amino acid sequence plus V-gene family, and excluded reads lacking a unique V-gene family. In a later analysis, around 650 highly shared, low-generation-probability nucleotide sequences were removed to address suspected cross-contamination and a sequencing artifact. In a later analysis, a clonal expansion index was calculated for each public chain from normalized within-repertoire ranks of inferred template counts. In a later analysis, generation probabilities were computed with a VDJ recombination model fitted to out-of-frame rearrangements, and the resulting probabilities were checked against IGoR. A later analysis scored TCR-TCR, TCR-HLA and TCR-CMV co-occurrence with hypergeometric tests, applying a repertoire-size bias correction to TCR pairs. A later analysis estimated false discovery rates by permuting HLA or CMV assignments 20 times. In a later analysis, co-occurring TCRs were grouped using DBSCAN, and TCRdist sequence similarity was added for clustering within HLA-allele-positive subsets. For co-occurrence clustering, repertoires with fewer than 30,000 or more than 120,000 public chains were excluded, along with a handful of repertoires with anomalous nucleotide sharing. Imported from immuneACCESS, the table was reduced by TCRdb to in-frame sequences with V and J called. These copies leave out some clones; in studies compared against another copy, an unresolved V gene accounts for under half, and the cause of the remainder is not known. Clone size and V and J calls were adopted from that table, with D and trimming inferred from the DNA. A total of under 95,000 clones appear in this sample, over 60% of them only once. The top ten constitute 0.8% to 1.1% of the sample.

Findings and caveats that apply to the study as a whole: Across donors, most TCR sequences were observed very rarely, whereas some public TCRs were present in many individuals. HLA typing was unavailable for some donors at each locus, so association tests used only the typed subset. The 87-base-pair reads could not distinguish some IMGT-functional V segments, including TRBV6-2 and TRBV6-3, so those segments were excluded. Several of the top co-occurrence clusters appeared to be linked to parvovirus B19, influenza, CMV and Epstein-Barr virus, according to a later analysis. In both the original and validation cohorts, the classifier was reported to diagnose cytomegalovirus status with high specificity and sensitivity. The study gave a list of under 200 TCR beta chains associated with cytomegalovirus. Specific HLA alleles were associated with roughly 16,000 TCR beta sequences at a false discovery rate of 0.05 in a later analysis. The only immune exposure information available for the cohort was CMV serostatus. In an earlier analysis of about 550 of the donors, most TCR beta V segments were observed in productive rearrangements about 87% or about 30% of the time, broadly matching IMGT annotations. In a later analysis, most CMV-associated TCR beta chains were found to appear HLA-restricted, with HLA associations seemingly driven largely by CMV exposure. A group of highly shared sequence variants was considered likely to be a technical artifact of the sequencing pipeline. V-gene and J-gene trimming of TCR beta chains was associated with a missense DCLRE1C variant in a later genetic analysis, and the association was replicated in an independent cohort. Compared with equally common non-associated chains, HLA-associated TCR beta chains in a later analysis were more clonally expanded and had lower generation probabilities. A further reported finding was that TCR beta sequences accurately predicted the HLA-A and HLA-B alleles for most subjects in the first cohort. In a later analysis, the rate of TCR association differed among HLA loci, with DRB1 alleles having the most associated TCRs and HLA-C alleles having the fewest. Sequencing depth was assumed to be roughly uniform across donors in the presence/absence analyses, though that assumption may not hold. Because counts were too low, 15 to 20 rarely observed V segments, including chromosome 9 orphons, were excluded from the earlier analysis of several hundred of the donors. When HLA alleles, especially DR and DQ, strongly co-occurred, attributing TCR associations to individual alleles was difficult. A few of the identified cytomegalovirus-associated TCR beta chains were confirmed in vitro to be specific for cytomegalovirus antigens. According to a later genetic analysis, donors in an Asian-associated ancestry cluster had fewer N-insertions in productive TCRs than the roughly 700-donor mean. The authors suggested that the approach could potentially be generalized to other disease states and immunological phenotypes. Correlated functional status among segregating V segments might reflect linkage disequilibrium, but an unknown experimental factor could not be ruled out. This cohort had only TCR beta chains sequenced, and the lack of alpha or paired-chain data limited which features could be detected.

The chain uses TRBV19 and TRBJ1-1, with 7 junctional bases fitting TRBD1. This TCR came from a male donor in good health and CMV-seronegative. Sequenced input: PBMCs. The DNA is TGTGCCAGTAGTATAGGGGCAGGGGGGCACACTGAAGCTTTCTTT. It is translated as CASSIGAGGHTEAFF.